This TCR beta chain is from a study of PD-1 blockade in classical Hodgkin lymphoma. The V segment lost 4 bases and the J segment 2 bases; nucleotides outside the gene matches: 16. The CDR3 has 18 amino acids. Germline lookup yields CDR1 SGHTS and CDR2 YDEGEE. This sample's time point: newly diagnosed, previously untreated cHL patient sample. On this clone: Its antigen is unknown.

Whole-study findings and limits: In newly diagnosed patients, baseline TCR diversity was reportedly below that of healthy donors.

Clones were read by immunoSEQ multiplex PCR, and TCRdb kept only the in-frame ones, dropping some. The sample lists around 27,000 clones; about nine tenths were seen once. Specimen: peripheral blood mononuclear cells (PBMCs). V gene TRBV5-8 combines with J gene TRBJ2-3, with 7 bases aligning to TRBD2. This receptor was identified in a human donor with classical Hodgkin lymphoma. CDR3 in DNA: TGTGCCAGCAGCACGGGGGGAGGTAGCGGCCTTTACACAGATACGCAGTATTTT. It codes for CASSTGGGSGLYTDTQYF. The whole variable domain, filled in from reference TRBV5-8 and TRBJ2-3, reads EAGVTQSPTHLIKTRGQQATLRCSPISGHTSVYWYQQALGLGLQFLLWYDEGEERNRGNFPPRFSGRQFPNYSSELNVNALELEDSALYLCASSTGGGSGLYTDTQYFGPGTRLTVL.